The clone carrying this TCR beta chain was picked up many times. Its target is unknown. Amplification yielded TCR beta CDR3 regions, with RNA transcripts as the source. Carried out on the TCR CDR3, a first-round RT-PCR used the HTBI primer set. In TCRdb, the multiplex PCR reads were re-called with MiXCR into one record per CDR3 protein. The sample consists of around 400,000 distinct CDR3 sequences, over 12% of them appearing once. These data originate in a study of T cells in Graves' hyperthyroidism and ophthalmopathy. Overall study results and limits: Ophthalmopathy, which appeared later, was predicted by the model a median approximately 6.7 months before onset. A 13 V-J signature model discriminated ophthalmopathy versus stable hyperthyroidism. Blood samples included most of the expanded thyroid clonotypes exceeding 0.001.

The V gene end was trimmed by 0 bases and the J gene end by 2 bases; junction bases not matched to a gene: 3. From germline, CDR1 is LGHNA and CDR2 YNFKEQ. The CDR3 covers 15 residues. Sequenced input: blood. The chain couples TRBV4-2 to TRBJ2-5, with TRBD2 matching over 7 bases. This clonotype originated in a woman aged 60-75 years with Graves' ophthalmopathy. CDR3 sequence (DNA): TGTGCCAGCAGCCAAGACCGGCGGGGGCAAGAGACCCAGTACTTC. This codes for CASSQDRRGQETQYF.